This T cell receptor beta chain came from a study of blood T cell repertoires in COVID-19. The CDR3 spans 15 residues. Germline V lookup: CDR1 ENHRY, CDR2 SYGVKD. V was trimmed by 2 bases and J by 4 bases, leaving 15 bases between them. Repertoires were generated with immunoSEQ multiplex PCR, while TCRdb's copy carries only in-frame clones and drops some. Among 130,000 to 150,000 clones, roughly 81% were seen once, and the ten largest hold roughly 2.6%. Sequencing used peripheral blood. The chain carries TRBV10-3 and TRBJ2-7, with D possibly being TRBD2 (6 bases). The sequence was obtained from a human donor with acute or convalescent COVID-19. The donor label of this sample is uncertain. CDR3 bases: TGTGCCATCAGTGAGACCGTGAGTGGGGGGTACGAGCAGTACTTC. Its protein is CAISETVSGGYEQYF.